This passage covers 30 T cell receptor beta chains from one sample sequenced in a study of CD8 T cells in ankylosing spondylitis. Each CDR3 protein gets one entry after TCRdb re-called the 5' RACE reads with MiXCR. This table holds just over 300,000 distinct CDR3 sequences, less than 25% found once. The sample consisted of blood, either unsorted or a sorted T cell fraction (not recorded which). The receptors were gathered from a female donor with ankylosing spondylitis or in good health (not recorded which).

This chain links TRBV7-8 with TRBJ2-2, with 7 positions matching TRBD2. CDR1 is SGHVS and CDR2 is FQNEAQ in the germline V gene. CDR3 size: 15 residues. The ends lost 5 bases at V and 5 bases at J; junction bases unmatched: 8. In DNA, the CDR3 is TGTGCCAGCAGCAGCGATTTAGCGGGTACCGGGGAGCTGTTTTTT. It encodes CASSSDLAGTGELFF.

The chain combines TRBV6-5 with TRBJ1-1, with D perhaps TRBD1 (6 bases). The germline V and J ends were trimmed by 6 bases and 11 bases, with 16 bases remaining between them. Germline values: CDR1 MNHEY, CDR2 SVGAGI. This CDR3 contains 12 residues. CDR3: CASSLQGKNAFF. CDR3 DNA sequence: TGTGCCAGCAGCTTACAGGGCAAGAATGCTTTCTTT.

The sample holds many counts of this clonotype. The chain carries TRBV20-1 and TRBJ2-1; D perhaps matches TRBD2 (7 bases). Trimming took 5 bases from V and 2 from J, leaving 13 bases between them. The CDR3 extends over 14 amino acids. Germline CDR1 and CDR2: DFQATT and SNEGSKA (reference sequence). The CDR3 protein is CSARRGGAYNEQFF. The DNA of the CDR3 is TGCAGTGCTCGCAGGGGAGGGGCCTACAATGAGCAGTTCTTC.

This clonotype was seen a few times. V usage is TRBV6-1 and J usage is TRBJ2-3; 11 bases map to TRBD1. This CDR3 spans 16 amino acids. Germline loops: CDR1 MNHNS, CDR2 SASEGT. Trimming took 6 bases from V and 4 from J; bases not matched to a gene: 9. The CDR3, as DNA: TGTGCCAGCAGACCGGACAGGGGGCGCAGGGCAGATACGCAGTATTTT. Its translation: CASRPDRGRRADTQYF.

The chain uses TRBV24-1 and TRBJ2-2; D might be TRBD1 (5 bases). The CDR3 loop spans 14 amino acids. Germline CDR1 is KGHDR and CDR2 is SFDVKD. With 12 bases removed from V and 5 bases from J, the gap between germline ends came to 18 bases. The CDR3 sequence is CASQRGAPTGELFF. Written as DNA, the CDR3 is TGTGCCTCCCAAAGGGGCGCCCCTACCGGGGAGCTGTTTTTT.

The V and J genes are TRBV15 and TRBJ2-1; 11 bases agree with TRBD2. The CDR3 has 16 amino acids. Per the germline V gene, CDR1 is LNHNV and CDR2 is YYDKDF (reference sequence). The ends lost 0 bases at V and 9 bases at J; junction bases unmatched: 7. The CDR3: CATSRDTASGRPEQFF. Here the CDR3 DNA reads TGTGCCACCAGCAGAGATACGGCTAGCGGGAGGCCTGAGCAGTTCTTC.

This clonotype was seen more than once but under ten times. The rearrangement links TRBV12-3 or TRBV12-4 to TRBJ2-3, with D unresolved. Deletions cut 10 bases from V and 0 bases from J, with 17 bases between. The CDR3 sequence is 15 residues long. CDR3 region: CATFLGRRSTDTQYF. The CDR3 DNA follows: TGTGCCACCTTTCTAGGGCGGCGTAGCACAGATACGCAGTATTTT.

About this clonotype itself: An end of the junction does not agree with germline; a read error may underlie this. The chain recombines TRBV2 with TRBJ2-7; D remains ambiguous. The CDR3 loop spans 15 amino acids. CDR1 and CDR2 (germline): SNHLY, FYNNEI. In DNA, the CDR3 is TGTGCCAGCATTGAAGGGCTGTGGGCTTCCTACGAGCAGTACTTC. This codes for CASIEGLWASYEQYF.

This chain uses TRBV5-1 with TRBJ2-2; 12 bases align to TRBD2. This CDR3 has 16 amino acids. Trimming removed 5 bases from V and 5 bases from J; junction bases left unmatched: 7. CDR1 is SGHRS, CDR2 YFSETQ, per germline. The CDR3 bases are TGCGCCAGCAGTCCCCCCGGGACTAGCGGGACCGGGGAGCTGTTTTTT. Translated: CASSPPGTSGTGELFF.

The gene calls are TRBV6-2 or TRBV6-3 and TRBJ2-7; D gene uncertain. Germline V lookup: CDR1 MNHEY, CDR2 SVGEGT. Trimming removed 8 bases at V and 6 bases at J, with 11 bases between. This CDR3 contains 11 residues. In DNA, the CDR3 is TGTGCCAGCGGAGACACGGGCGAGCAGTACTTC. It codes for CASGDTGEQYF.

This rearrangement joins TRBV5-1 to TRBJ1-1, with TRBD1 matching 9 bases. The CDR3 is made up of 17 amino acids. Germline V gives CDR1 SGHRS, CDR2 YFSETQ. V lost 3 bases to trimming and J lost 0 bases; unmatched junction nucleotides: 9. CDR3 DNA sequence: TGCGCCAGCAGCTCCTACACCGGACAGGGGCTGAACACTGAAGCTTTCTTT. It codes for CASSSYTGQGLNTEAFF.

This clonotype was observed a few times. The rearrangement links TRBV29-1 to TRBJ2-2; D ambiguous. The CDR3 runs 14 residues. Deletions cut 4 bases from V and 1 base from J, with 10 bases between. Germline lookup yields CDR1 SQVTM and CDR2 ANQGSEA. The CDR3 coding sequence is TGCAGCGTTGGTCTGGGCGGGAACACCGGGGAGCTGTTTTTT. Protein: CSVGLGGNTGELFF.

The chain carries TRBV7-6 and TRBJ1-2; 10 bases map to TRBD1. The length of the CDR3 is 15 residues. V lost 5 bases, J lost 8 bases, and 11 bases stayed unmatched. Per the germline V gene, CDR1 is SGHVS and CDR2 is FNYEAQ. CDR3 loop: CASSLRDRGSGGYTF. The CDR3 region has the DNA TGTGCCAGCAGCCTTCGGGACAGGGGTTCGGGGGGCTACACCTTC. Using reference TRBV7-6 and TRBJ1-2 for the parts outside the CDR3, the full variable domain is GAGVSQSPRYKVTKRGQDVALRCDPISGHVSLYWYRQALGQGPEFLTYFNYEAQQDKSGLPNDRFSAERPEGSISTLTIQRTEQRDSAMYRCASSLRDRGSGGYTFGSGTRLTVV.

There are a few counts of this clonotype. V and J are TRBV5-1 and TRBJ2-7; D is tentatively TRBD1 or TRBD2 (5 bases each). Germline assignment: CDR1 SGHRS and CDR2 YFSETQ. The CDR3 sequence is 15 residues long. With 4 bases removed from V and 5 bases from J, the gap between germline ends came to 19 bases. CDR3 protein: CASSLGDLLHNEQYF. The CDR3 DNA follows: TGCGCCAGCAGCCTAGGGGACCTGCTGCACAACGAGCAGTACTTC.

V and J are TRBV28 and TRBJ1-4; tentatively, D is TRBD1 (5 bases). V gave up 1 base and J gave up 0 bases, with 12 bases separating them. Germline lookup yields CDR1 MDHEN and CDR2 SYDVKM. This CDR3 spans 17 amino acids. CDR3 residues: CASSLSGRDPTNEKLFF. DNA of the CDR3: TGTGCCAGCAGTTTATCAGGCAGGGACCCAACTAATGAAAAACTGTTTTTT.

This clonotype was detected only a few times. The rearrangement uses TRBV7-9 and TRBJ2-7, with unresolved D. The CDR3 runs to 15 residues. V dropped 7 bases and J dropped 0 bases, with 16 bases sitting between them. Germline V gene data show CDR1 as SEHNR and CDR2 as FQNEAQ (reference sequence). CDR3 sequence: CASIYEVGSSYEQYF. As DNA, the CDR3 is TGTGCCAGCATCTATGAAGTAGGAAGCTCCTACGAGCAGTACTTC. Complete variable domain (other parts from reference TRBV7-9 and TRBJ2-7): DTGVSQNPRHKITKRGQNVTFRCDPISEHNRLYWYRQTLGQGPEFLTYFQNEAQLEKSRLLSDRFSAERPKGSFSTLEIQRTEQGDSAMYLCASIYEVGSSYEQYFGPGTRLTVT.

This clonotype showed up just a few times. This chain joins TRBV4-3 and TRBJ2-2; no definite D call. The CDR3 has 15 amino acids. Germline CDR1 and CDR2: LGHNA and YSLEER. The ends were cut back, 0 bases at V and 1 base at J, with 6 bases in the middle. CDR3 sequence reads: CASSQDLGNTGELFF. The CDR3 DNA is TGCGCCAGCAGCCAAGATTTGGGGAACACCGGGGAGCTGTTTTTT.

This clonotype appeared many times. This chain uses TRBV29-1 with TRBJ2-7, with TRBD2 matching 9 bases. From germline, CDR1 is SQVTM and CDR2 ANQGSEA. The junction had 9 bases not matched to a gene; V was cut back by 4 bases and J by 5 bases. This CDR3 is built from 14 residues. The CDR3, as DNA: TGCAGCGTTGTCCGGGCGGGAGGGCTTAACGAGCAGTACTTC. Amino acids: CSVVRAGGLNEQYF.

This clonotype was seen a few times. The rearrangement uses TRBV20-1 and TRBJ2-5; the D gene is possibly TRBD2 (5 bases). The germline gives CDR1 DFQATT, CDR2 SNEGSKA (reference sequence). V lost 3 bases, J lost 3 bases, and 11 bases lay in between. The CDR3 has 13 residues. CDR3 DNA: TGCAGTGCTAGCGGGAACTTTAAAGAGACCCAGTACTTC. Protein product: CSASGNFKETQYF.

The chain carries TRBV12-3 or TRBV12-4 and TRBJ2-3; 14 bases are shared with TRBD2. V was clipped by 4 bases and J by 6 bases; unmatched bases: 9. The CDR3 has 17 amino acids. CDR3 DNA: TGTGCCAGCAGTTGGCGGGGGACTAGCGGGAGTGGCGATACGCAGTATTTT. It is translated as CASSWRGTSGSGDTQYF.

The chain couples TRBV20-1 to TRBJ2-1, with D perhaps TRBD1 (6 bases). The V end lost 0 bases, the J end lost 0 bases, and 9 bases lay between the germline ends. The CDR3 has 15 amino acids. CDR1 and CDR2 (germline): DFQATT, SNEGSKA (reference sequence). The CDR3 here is CSARDLQGSYNEQFF. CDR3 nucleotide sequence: TGCAGTGCTAGAGATCTACAGGGCTCCTACAATGAGCAGTTCTTC.

The CDR3 DNA sequence: TGTGCCACCAGCCACACGGTTCACTTCTACGAGCAGTACTTC. Its protein is CATSHTVHFYEQYF. This sequence joins TRBV24-1 and TRBJ2-7; D call uncertain. V was trimmed by 7 bases and J by 3 bases, leaving 15 bases between them. The CDR3 is made up of 14 amino acids. Germline CDR1 is KGHDR and CDR2 is SFDVKD.

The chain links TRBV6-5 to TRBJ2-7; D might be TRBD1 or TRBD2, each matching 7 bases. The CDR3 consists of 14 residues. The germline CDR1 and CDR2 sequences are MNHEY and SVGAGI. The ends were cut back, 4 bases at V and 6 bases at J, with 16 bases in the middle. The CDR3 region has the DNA TGTGCCAGCAGTTTCCAGGGGGGGGTAACCGAGCAGTACTTC. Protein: CASSFQGGVTEQYF.

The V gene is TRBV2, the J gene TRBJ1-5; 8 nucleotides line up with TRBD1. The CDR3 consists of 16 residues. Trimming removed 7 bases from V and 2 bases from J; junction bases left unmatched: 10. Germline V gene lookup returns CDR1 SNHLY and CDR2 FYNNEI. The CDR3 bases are TGTGCCAGCACCAGGACAGGGTTCCTGGGCAATCAGCCCCAGCATTTT. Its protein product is CASTRTGFLGNQPQHF.

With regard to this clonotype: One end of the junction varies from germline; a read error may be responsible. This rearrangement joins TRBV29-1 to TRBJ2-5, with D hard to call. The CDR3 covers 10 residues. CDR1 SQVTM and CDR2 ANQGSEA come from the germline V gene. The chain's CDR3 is CSVTEESQYF. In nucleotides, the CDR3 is TGCAGCGTAACCGAAGAGAGCCAGTACTTC.

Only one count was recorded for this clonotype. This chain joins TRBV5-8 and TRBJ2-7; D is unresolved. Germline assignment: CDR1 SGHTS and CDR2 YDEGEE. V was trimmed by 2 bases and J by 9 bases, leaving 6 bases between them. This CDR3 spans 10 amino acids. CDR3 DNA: TGTGCCAGCAGCTTCCCCGGGCAGTACTTC. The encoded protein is CASSFPGQYF.

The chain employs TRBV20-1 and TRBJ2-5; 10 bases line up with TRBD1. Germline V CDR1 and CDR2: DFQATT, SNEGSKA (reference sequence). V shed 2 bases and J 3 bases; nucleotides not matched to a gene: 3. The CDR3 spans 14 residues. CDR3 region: CSARPGTGEETQYF. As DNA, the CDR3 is TGCAGTGCTAGACCCGGGACAGGGGAAGAGACCCAGTACTTC.

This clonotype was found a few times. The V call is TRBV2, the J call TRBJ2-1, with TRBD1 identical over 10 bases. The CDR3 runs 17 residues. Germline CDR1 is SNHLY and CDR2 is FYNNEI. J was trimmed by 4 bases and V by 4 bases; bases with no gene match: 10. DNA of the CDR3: TGTGCCAGCAGTGTGCCCCCGGGACAGGGGTCTTACAATGAGCAGTTCTTC. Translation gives CASSVPPGQGSYNEQFF.

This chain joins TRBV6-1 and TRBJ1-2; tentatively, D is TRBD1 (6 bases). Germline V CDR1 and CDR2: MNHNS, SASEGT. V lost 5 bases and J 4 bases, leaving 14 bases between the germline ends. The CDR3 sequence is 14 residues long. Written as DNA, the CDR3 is TGTGCCAGCAGTCGAGGGGGGGAAAGCTATGGCTACACCTTC. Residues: CASSRGGESYGYTF.

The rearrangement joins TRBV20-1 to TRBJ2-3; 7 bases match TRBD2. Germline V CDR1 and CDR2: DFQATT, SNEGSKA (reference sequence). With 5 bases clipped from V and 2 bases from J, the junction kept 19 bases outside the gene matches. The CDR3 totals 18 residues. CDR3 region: CSAPAPSLAGAFTDTQYF. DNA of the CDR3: TGCAGTGCTCCTGCCCCTTCTCTTGCGGGAGCCTTCACAGATACGCAGTATTTT.